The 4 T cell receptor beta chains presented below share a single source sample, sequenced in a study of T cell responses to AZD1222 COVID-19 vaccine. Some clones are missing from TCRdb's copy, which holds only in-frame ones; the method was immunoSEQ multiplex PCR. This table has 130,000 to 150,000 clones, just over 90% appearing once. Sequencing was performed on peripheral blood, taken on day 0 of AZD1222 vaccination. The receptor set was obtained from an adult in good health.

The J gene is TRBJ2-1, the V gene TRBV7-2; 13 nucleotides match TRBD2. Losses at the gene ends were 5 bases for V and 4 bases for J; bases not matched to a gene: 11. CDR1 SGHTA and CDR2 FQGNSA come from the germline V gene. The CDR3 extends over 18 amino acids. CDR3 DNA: TGTGCCAGCAGCCCGCGGACTAGCGGGGGACCGACTTACAATGAGCAGTTCTTC. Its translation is CASSPRTSGGPTYNEQFF.

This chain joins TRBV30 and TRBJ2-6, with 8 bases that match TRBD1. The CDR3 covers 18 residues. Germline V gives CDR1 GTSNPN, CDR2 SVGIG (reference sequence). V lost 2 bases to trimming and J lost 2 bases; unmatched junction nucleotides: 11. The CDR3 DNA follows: TGTGCCTGGAGTCCGCCTCGGACAGGGCGTCCTGGGGCCAACGTCCTGACTTTC. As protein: CAWSPPRTGRPGANVLTF.

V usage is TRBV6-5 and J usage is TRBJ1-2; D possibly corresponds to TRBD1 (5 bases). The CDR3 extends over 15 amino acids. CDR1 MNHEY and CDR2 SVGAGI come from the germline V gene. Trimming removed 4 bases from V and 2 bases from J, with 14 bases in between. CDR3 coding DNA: TGTGCCAGCAGTTCCGCCAGAGGGGACAACTATGGCTACACCTTC. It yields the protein CASSSARGDNYGYTF.

The CDR3 DNA sequence: TGTGCCAGCAGCTACGGAGCGACTCTCCGACAGGGTGAAGCTTTCTTT. Amino acids: CASSYGATLRQGEAFF. The rearrangement joins TRBV5-6 to TRBJ1-1, with 7 bases lining up with TRBD1. From germline, CDR1 is SGHDT and CDR2 YYEEEE. V dropped 3 bases and J dropped 7; count of bases not matched to a gene: 15. CDR3 length: 16 residues.